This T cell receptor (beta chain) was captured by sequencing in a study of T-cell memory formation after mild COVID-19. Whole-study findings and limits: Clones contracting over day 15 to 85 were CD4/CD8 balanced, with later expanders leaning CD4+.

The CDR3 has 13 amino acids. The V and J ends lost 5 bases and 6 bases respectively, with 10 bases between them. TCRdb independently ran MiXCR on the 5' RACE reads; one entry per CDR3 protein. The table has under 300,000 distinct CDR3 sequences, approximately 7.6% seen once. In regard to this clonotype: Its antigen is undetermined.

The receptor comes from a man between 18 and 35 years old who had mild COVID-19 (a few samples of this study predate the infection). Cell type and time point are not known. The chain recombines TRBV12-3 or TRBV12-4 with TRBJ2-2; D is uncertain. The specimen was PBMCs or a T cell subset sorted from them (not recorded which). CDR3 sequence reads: CASSLRSAGELFF. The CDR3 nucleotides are TGTGCCAGCAGTCTCAGGAGTGCCGGGGAGCTGTTTTTT.